The present entry profiles one T cell receptor (beta chain) with its context. This record belongs to a study of control samples from healthy donors and cancer patients. TCRdb keeps only in-frame clones here, not all; method: immunoSEQ multiplex PCR. The profile covers 65,000 to 95,000 clones, with over 75% appearing a single time and 20% to 25% taken by the ten largest. Germline V gene lookup returns CDR1 MNHEY and CDR2 SVGEGT. The length of the CDR3 is 15 residues. Trimming took 1 base from V and 2 from J; bases not matched to a gene: 3. This chain joins TRBV6-2 or TRBV6-3 and TRBJ2-3; 7 bases fit TRBD2. Sequencing used blood. This TCR came from a man aged 50-59 years in good health. CDR3 amino acids: CASSYWEGNTDTQYF. CDR3 DNA sequence: TGTGCCAGCAGTTACTGGGAGGGGAACACAGATACGCAGTATTTT.